The 28 T cell receptor beta chains reported below all come from one sample, sequenced in a study of T-cell reconstitution after alpha-beta-depleted transplantation in children (dated by TCRdb to the mid-2010s). Receptor amplification or capture employed PCR. These reads were obtained on an Illumina HiSeq 2500. To normalize quantification of the TCRbeta repertoire, the TCR libraries were built with molecular barcoding that relied on unique molecular identifiers. TCRdb trimmed the raw reads at Q25, called clones with MiXCR and kept productive beta chains. Duplicate CDR3 protein sequences are folded into a single record with the most common DNA and genes. In this sample the table shows approximately 430,000 distinct CDR3 sequences, roughly 16% of which occur a single time. In total, the top ten clones hold just under 30% of the sample. The sample's treatment or condition, from its label and the paper: allogeneic hematopoietic cell transplantation with graft depleted of TCRalphabeta T cells and CD19 B cells.

This sample comprised PBMCs, mostly from graft donor cells, obtained 360 days after TCRalphabeta/CD19-depleted stem cell transplant. The receptors shown here come from a boy under two years old who had a stem cell transplant for Wiskott-Aldrich syndrome, so the T cells may come from the graft donor.

This clonotype came up a few times. This chain uses TRBV7-6 with TRBJ2-2; 10 positions match TRBD2. Germline-derived CDR1 and CDR2 are SGHVS and FNYEAQ. V lost 0 bases, J lost 4 bases, and 5 bases stayed unmatched. This CDR3 region has 17 residues. The DNA for the CDR3 is TGTGCCAGCAGCTTAGCGCCTAGCGGGAGATCCACCGGGGAGCTGTTTTTT. Translated: CASSLAPSGRSTGELFF. Full variable domain (remainder filled in from reference TRBV7-6 and TRBJ2-2): GAGVSQSPRYKVTKRGQDVALRCDPISGHVSLYWYRQALGQGPEFLTYFNYEAQQDKSGLPNDRFSAERPEGSISTLTIQRTEQRDSAMYRCASSLAPSGRSTGELFFGEGSRLTVL.

This clonotype was found a few times. The CDR3 reads CASSRDFDHEQYF. The CDR3 DNA is TGCGCCAGCAGCCGGGATTTTGACCACGAGCAGTACTTC. This chain links TRBV5-1 with TRBJ2-7, with a tentative D call TRBD2 (5 bases). Between the trimmed V and J ends, which lost 4 bases and 5 bases, there was a span of 13 bases. The germline V gene encodes CDR1 SGHRS and CDR2 YFSETQ. The CDR3 extends over 13 amino acids.

The rearrangement uses TRBV6-2 or TRBV6-3 and TRBJ2-1; 11 bases are a match to TRBD2. V gave up 0 bases and J gave up 7 bases; unmatched junction bases: 17. The germline V gene encodes CDR1 MNHEY and CDR2 SVGEGT. The CDR3 is 20 residues long. The CDR3 sequence is CASSYSAGSIGTSGFNEQFF. CDR3 nucleotide sequence: TGTGCCAGCAGTTACTCAGCTGGGTCGATAGGGACTAGCGGATTTAATGAGCAGTTCTTC.

The chain is built from TRBV12-3 or TRBV12-4 and TRBJ1-1, with a weak D call TRBD1 (5 bases). The V end lost 6 bases, the J end lost 6 bases, and 20 bases lay between the germline ends. The CDR3 covers 15 residues. The CDR3, as DNA: TGTGCCAGCAGCATGCTCCGGGACGCTGATCCTGAAGCTTTCTTT. It translates to CASSMLRDADPEAFF.

Only a few counts were recorded for this clonotype. V and J are TRBV12-3 or TRBV12-4 and TRBJ2-4, with 11 bases fitting TRBD2. With 5 bases clipped from V and 0 bases from J, the junction kept 6 bases outside the gene matches. The length of the CDR3 is 17 residues. The CDR3 spells CASSPGLAEGAKNIQYF. The CDR3 coding sequence is TGTGCCAGCAGTCCGGGACTAGCGGAGGGAGCCAAAAACATTCAGTACTTC.

V and J are TRBV7-2 and TRBJ1-2; D unclear. The V and J ends lost 5 bases and 5 bases respectively, with 6 bases between them. Germline values: CDR1 SGHTA, CDR2 FQGNSA. The CDR3 contains 11 residues. The chain's CDR3 is CASSALYGYTF. The CDR3 DNA sequence: TGTGCCAGCAGCGCCCTTTATGGCTACACCTTC.

In its sample, this clonotype was seen many times. The chain uses TRBV12-3 or TRBV12-4 and TRBJ1-1; D perhaps matches TRBD1 (5 bases). The CDR3 length is 14 residues. V was pared by 0 bases and J by 2 bases, with 7 bases between. The CDR3 coding sequence is TGTGCCAGCAGTTTAGCGGGACCCAACACTGAAGCTTTCTTT. It yields the protein CASSLAGPNTEAFF.

A few counts support this clonotype. The chain carries TRBV6-2 or TRBV6-3 and TRBJ2-3; D might be TRBD2 (6 bases). V lost 5 bases and J 2 bases, leaving 17 bases between the germline ends. This CDR3 spans 16 amino acids. Germline assignment: CDR1 MNHEY and CDR2 SVGEGT. The CDR3 loop reads CASSTSWDSYTDTQYF. CDR3 sequence (DNA): TGTGCCAGCAGTACCTCGTGGGACTCCTACACAGATACGCAGTATTTT.

There are a few counts of this clonotype. The chain recombines TRBV11-2 with TRBJ2-7, with D possibly matching TRBD1 (6 bases). The CDR3 has 13 residues. V shed 6 bases and J shed 1 base, with 10 bases lying between them. Germline CDR1 reads SGHAT; CDR2 reads FQNNGV. CDR3 nucleotides: TGTGCCAGCAGAAGGACAGCTTCCTACGAGCAGTACTTC. The encoded protein is CASRRTASYEQYF.

The chain is built from TRBV18 and TRBJ2-7; D may correspond to TRBD1 or TRBD2 (5 bases each). CDR3 size: 14 residues. Germline V gene sequence: CDR1 KGHSH, CDR2 LQKENI. Trimming shortened V by 3 bases and J by 2 bases, and 11 bases separated the two germline ends. The CDR3 loop reads CASSPGPTTYEQYF. The DNA for the CDR3 is TGTGCCAGCTCACCGGGACCGACGACCTACGAGCAGTACTTC.

This clonotype was picked up many times. CDR3 loop: CASSLHLSRELTGELFF. The CDR3 DNA follows: TGTGCCAGCAGTCTCCATTTAAGCAGGGAGCTCACCGGGGAGCTGTTTTTT. The chain has TRBV12-3 or TRBV12-4 and TRBJ2-2; the D gene could be TRBD1 or TRBD2 (5 bases each). The CDR3 has 17 amino acids. Trimming removed 5 bases at V and 4 bases at J, with 20 bases between.

V usage is TRBV29-1 and J usage is TRBJ2-7, with D perhaps given as TRBD1 or TRBD2 (5 bases each). The CDR3 has 15 residues. Germline lookup yields CDR1 SQVTM and CDR2 ANQGSEA. V was cut by 5 bases and J by 2 bases, with 19 bases left in between. CDR3 region: CSVREGYRFPYEQYF. CDR3 bases: TGCAGCGTTCGAGAGGGTTACAGGTTCCCCTACGAGCAGTACTTC.

The chain links TRBV27 to TRBJ2-1; 8 bases are a match to TRBD2. Germline V lookup: CDR1 MNHEY, CDR2 SMNVEV (reference sequence). Trimming cost V 2 bases and J 4 bases; bases outside gene matches: 10. This CDR3 has 17 residues. CDR3 amino acids: CASSLIHRTSSYNEQFF. The CDR3 DNA reads as TGTGCCAGCAGTTTAATTCATCGGACTAGCTCTTACAATGAGCAGTTCTTC.

This clonotype was seen a handful of times. The chain links TRBV10-3 to TRBJ2-7; no clear D. The CDR3 consists of 14 residues. CDR1 and CDR2 (germline): ENHRY, SYGVKD. V was pared by 6 bases and J by 1 base, with 13 bases between. The CDR3 sequence is CAISTRRLSYEQYF. DNA for the CDR3: TGTGCCATCAGCACACGTCGCCTTTCCTACGAGCAGTACTTC.

V usage is TRBV7-9 and J usage is TRBJ2-5, with D possibly being TRBD1 (5 bases). Germline V gives CDR1 SEHNR, CDR2 FQNEAQ (reference sequence). Trimming took 5 bases from V and 1 from J, leaving 20 bases between them. The CDR3 has 17 residues. The CDR3 DNA reads TGTGCCAGCAGCCCAGATGTAGACAGACCCCTCCAAGAGACCCAGTACTTC. It yields the protein CASSPDVDRPLQETQYF.

The gene calls are TRBV29-1 and TRBJ1-1; D remains unclear. The length of the CDR3 is 15 residues. Trimming stripped 3 bases from V and 4 bases from J, with 18 bases between. Per the germline V gene, CDR1 is SQVTM and CDR2 is ANQGSEA. The CDR3 nucleotides read TGCAGCGTTGATGATCCTAGGGCTTGGGGCACTGAAGCTTTCTTT. Residues: CSVDDPRAWGTEAFF.

This clonotype was seen only a few times. The DNA for the CDR3 is TGTGCCAGCAGCCGACGGAGGAATCTAGCGGGGGGGCCCCCTACCTACAATGAGCAGTTCTTC. This encodes CASSRRRNLAGGPPTYNEQFF. The chain carries TRBV11-2 and TRBJ2-1; 12 nucleotides line up with TRBD2. CDR1 and CDR2 (germline): SGHAT, FQNNGV. There are 21 residues in the CDR3. The trim removed 5 bases at V and 2 bases at J, leaving 19 bases unmatched. The full variable domain, its missing parts supplied by reference TRBV11-2 and TRBJ2-1, is EAGVAQSPRYKIIEKRQSVAFWCNPISGHATLYWYQQILGQGPKLLIQFQNNGVVDDSQLPKDRFSAERLKGVDSTLKIQPAKLEDSAVYLCASSRRRNLAGGPPTYNEQFFGPGTRLTVL.

This sequence joins TRBV24-1 and TRBJ2-5; a weak D match, TRBD2 (5 bases). Trimming took 1 base from V and 5 from J, leaving 7 bases between them. This CDR3 has 13 amino acids. CDR1 KGHDR and CDR2 SFDVKD come from the germline V gene. CDR3 protein: CATSDFASETQYF. CDR3 in DNA: TGTGCCACCAGTGATTTCGCTAGCGAGACCCAGTACTTC.

This clonotype was seen ten or more times. This chain links TRBV7-9 with TRBJ2-1; 8 bases agree with TRBD2. Germline V gene sequence: CDR1 SEHNR, CDR2 FQNEAQ (reference sequence). Losses at the gene ends were 2 bases for V and 4 bases for J; bases not matched to a gene: 13. The CDR3 has 18 amino acids. CDR3 in amino acids: CASSLSSLGLAPYNEQFF. For the CDR3, the DNA is TGTGCCAGCAGCTTATCCTCTCTAGGACTAGCACCTTACAATGAGCAGTTCTTC.

This clonotype was observed a few times. V is TRBV6-2 or TRBV6-3 and J is TRBJ2-5, with D perhaps TRBD1 or TRBD2 (6 bases each). The CDR3 sequence is 15 residues long. CDR1 is MNHEY and CDR2 is SVGEGT in the germline V gene. The V end lost 2 bases, the J end lost 4 bases, and 14 bases lay between the germline ends. The CDR3 region is CASSYVSGGGETQYF. In DNA form, the CDR3 reads TGTGCCAGCAGTTACGTGAGCGGAGGGGGAGAGACCCAGTACTTC.

This clonotype was counted between two and nine times. The chain recombines TRBV9 with TRBJ2-1, with 7 bases that match TRBD1. The CDR3 contains 18 residues. The germline V gene has CDR1 SGDLS and CDR2 YYNGEE. V dropped 0 bases and J dropped 4; count of bases not matched to a gene: 13. The CDR3 region is CASSVVPTQGVAYNEQFF. CDR3 coding DNA: TGTGCCAGCAGCGTAGTCCCCACCCAGGGGGTTGCATACAATGAGCAGTTCTTC.

The genes are TRBV10-3 and TRBJ2-1, with 12 nucleotides matching TRBD1. The CDR3 totals 15 residues. V was clipped by 10 bases and J by 7 bases; unmatched bases: 11. The V gene's germline CDR1 is ENHRY and CDR2 SYGVKD. CDR3 DNA sequence: TGTGCCACCTCCGGGACAGGGGGCGCGGGTAATGAGCAGTTCTTC. It yields the protein CATSGTGGAGNEQFF.

This chain uses TRBV5-5 with TRBJ2-2; 7 bases line up with TRBD1. The length of the CDR3 is 15 residues. With 4 bases clipped from V and 5 bases from J, the junction kept 8 bases outside the gene matches. Germline-derived CDR1 and CDR2 are SGHKS and YYEKEE (reference sequence). Here the CDR3 reads CASSLGTVRTGELFF. The CDR3 DNA reads TGTGCCAGCAGCCTAGGGACAGTTAGGACCGGGGAGCTGTTTTTT. Drawing the rest from reference TRBV5-5 and TRBJ2-2, the complete variable domain is DAGVTQSPTHLIKTRGQQVTLRCSPISGHKSVSWYQQVLGQGPQFIFQYYEKEERGRGNFPDRFSARQFPNYSSELNVNALLLGDSALYLCASSLGTVRTGELFFGEGSRLTVL.

The chain is built from TRBV11-2 and TRBJ2-7; D not certain. Germline-derived CDR1 and CDR2 are SGHAT and FQNNGV. The CDR3 is 18 residues long. V was trimmed by 0 bases and J by 0 bases, leaving 18 bases between them. This CDR3 reads CASSLERAYGSSSYEQYF. The CDR3 nucleotides read TGTGCCAGCAGCTTAGAACGGGCCTACGGGTCGAGCTCCTACGAGCAGTACTTC. Drawing the rest from reference TRBV11-2 and TRBJ2-7, the complete variable domain is EAGVAQSPRYKIIEKRQSVAFWCNPISGHATLYWYQQILGQGPKLLIQFQNNGVVDDSQLPKDRFSAERLKGVDSTLKIQPAKLEDSAVYLCASSLERAYGSSSYEQYFGPGTRLTVT.

This clonotype was detected a few times. The rearrangement uses TRBV4-2 and TRBJ1-2; 9 nucleotides agree with TRBD1. With V trimmed by 6 bases and J by 7 bases, 6 bases remained unmatched. CDR1 is LGHNA, CDR2 YNFKEQ, per germline. The CDR3 covers 13 residues. CDR3 loop: CASRRQGGVGYTF. The CDR3 DNA reads as TGTGCCAGCAGAAGACAGGGGGGTGTTGGCTACACCTTC.

This rearrangement joins TRBV24-1 to TRBJ2-1, with D uncertain. The CDR3 is made up of 13 amino acids. Germline V gives CDR1 KGHDR, CDR2 SFDVKD. Deletions cut 6 bases from V and 7 bases from J, with 12 bases between. CDR3 sequence (DNA): TGTGCCACCAGTAATCAAAGGTGGAATGAGCAGTTCTTC. Its protein product is CATSNQRWNEQFF.

This clonotype was counted between two and nine times. The V call is TRBV4-3, the J call TRBJ2-2; D is possibly TRBD1 (5 bases). In germline, CDR1 is LGHNA, CDR2 YSLEER. V lost 4 bases, J lost 4 bases, and 13 bases lay in between. The CDR3 is 15 amino acids. The CDR3 nucleotides are TGCGCCAGCAGCCGACAGTTGATTGCCACCGGGGAGCTGTTTTTT. It is translated as CASSRQLIATGELFF.

This clonotype was observed a handful of times. Written as DNA, the CDR3 is TGCGCCAGCAGGGGGACTAGCAACACCGGGGAGCTGTTTTTT. It specifies CASRGTSNTGELFF. This chain links TRBV5-1 with TRBJ2-2; TRBD2 aligns across 9 bases. The CDR3 extends over 14 amino acids. CDR1 is SGHRS, CDR2 YFSETQ, per germline. Trimming cost V 5 bases and J 2 bases; bases outside gene matches: 1.